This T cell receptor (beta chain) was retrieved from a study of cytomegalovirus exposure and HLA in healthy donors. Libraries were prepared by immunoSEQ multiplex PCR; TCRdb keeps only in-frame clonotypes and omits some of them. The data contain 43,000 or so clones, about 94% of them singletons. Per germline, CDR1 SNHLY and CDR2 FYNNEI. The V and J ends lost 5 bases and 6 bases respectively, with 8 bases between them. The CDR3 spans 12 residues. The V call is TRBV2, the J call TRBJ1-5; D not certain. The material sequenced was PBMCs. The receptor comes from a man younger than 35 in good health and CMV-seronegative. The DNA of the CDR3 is TGTGCCAGCAGTCCACAGCTTCAGCCCCAGCATTTT. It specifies CASSPQLQPQHF.